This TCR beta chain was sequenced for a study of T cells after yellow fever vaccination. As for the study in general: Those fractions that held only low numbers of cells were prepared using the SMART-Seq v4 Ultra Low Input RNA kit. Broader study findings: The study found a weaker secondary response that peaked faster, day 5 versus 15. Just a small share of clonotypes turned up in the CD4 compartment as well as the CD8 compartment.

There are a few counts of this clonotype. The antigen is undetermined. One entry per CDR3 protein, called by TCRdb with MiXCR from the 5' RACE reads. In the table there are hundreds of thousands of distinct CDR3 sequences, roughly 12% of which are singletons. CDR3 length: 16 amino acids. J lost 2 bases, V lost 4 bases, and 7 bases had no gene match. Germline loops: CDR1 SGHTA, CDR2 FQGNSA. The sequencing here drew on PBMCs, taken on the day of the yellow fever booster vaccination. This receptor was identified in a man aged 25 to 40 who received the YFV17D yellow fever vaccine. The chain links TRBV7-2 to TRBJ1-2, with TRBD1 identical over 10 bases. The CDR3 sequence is CASSSAPGQGNYGYTF. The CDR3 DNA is TGTGCCAGCAGCTCAGCACCGGGACAGGGGAACTATGGCTACACCTTC. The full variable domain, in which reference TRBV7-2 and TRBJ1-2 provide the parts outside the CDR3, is GAGVSQSPSNKVTEKGKDVELRCDPISGHTALYWYRQSLGQGLEFLIYFQGNSAPDKSGLPSDRFSAERTGGSVSTLTIQRTQQEDSAVYLCASSSAPGQGNYGYTFGSGTRLTVV.